The 21 T cell receptor beta chains reported below all come from one sample, sequenced in a study of T-cell reconstitution after alpha-beta-depleted transplantation in children. These TCRs are of unknown antigen specificity. Construction of the TCRbeta library involved unique molecular identifiers. In TCRdb, the PCR reads were re-called with MiXCR into one record per CDR3 protein. The sample shows about 300,000 distinct CDR3 sequences, nearly 8% of them seen only once. Study-wide points: The authors attributed T-cell counts and diversity one year after transplant mostly to newly produced T cells.

The sequencing here drew on peripheral blood, taken 360 days after TCRalphabeta/CD19-depleted stem cell transplant. The receptor source for this set is a female patient aged 2-9 years who had a stem cell transplant for Fanconi anemia, so the T cells may come from the graft donor.

This clonotype was counted only a few times. The chain recombines TRBV11-2 with TRBJ1-5; D unresolved. Germline loops: CDR1 SGHAT, CDR2 FQNNGV. Trimming stripped 1 base from V and 9 bases from J, with 10 bases between. The length of the CDR3 is 13 residues. The CDR3 DNA follows: TGTGCCAGCAGCTTAGCAAGGGTTTCGCCCCAGCATTTT. Translated: CASSLARVSPQHF.

For the CDR3, the DNA is TGCGCCAGCAGCGCCTCTAGCCCCTACAATGAGCAGTTCTTC. This codes for CASSASSPYNEQFF. The chain has TRBV5-1 and TRBJ2-1; D may be TRBD2 (5 bases). The CDR3 runs to 14 residues. Trimming cost V 4 bases and J 2 bases, with 10 bases left between them. Germline V CDR1 and CDR2: SGHRS, YFSETQ. The variable domain in full, completed from reference TRBV5-1 and TRBJ2-1, reads KAGVTQTPRYLIKTRGQQVTLSCSPISGHRSVSWYQQTPGQGLQFLFEYFSETQRNKGNFPGRFSGRQFSNSRSEMNVSTLELGDSALYLCASSASSPYNEQFFGPGTRLTVL.

This clonotype has more than one count but fewer than ten. The rearrangement uses TRBV14 and TRBJ1-4; possibly TRBD1 for D (6 bases). V was trimmed by 4 bases and J by 5 bases, leaving 23 bases between them. The CDR3 runs 18 residues. Germline V CDR1 and CDR2: SGHDN, FVKESK. Here the CDR3 reads CASSPNTILTGSNEKLFF. CDR3 coding DNA: TGTGCCAGCAGCCCCAACACTATCCTTACAGGGTCGAATGAAAAACTGTTTTTT.

This rearrangement joins TRBV11-2 to TRBJ1-4, with 10 bases lining up with TRBD1. The V segment lost 0 bases and the J segment 5 bases; nucleotides outside the gene matches: 3. This CDR3 contains 16 residues. The V gene's germline CDR1 is SGHAT and CDR2 FQNNGV. Written as DNA, the CDR3 is TGTGCCAGCAGCTTAGATACGACAGGGGGCAATGAAAAACTGTTTTTT. This gives the protein CASSLDTTGGNEKLFF.

Only a few counts were recorded for this clonotype. The chain uses TRBV5-1 and TRBJ2-7, with a weak D call TRBD1 (6 bases). V was trimmed by 4 bases and J by 2 bases, leaving 19 bases between them. The CDR3 has 16 residues. Germline CDR1 reads SGHRS; CDR2 reads YFSETQ. The CDR3: CASSIQTGRPAYEQYF. The CDR3 nucleotides are TGCGCCAGCAGCATACAGACAGGTAGGCCAGCCTACGAGCAGTACTTC.

In this sample, this clonotype turned up many times. The gene calls are TRBV10-2 and TRBJ2-4, with D tentatively TRBD2 (6 bases). The CDR3 length is 12 residues. V dropped 10 bases and J dropped 8 bases, with 15 bases sitting between them. Germline values: CDR1 WSHSY, CDR2 SAAADI. For the CDR3, the DNA is TGCGCCACTACTGGGGGACTGGACATTCAGTACTTC. Its protein is CATTGGLDIQYF.

This chain connects TRBV4-1 to TRBJ2-3; tentatively, D is TRBD1 (6 bases). Germline V gene sequence: CDR1 MGHRA, CDR2 YSYEKL. The germline V and J ends were trimmed by 7 bases and 2 bases, with 22 bases remaining between them. The length of the CDR3 is 17 residues. The CDR3 DNA reads as TGCGCCAGCACCCGAACGTCGGTGGGGGCCTTCACAGATACGCAGTATTTT. The encoded protein is CASTRTSVGAFTDTQYF.

In this sample, this clonotype turned up a few times. CDR3 nucleotide sequence: TGTGCCAGCAGTGAAGTAGCGGTCTCCACAGATACGCAGTATTTT. It yields the protein CASSEVAVSTDTQYF. The chain carries TRBV2 and TRBJ2-3, with D possibly TRBD2 on 6 matching bases. V lost 1 base, J lost 2 bases, and 10 bases lay in between. The CDR3 contains 15 residues. The V gene's germline CDR1 is SNHLY and CDR2 FYNNEI.

This clonotype was counted only a few times. The chain is built from TRBV5-1 and TRBJ2-7; no clear D gene. The ends were cut back, 5 bases at V and 1 base at J, with 16 bases in the middle. Looked up from germline, CDR1 is SGHRS and CDR2 is YFSETQ. The CDR3 spans 15 residues. Here the CDR3 reads CASSSGWPSSYEQYF. The CDR3 DNA reads TGCGCCAGCAGTTCCGGATGGCCTAGTTCCTACGAGCAGTACTTC.

This clonotype was seen ten or more times. CDR3 in DNA: TGCGCCAGCAGCCAAGAATCAGGGTTTAACTATGGCTACACCTTC. Its translation: CASSQESGFNYGYTF. V gene TRBV4-3 combines with J gene TRBJ1-2, with a tentative D call TRBD1 (5 bases). The V end was cut by 0 bases, the J end by 1 base, with 9 bases between. CDR3 length: 15 residues. CDR1 is LGHNA, CDR2 YSLEER, per germline.

This clonotype was observed at least ten times. The DNA for the CDR3 is TGTGCCAGCAGTTACAGGGGTCGGAACACTGAAGCTTTCTTT. Amino acid sequence: CASSYRGRNTEAFF. V usage is TRBV6-5 and J usage is TRBJ1-1; a weak D match, TRBD1 (5 bases). This CDR3 comprises 14 residues. Trimming removed 2 bases at V and 1 base at J, with 8 bases between. Per germline, CDR1 MNHEY and CDR2 SVGAGI.

This clonotype was detected only a few times. The chain is built from TRBV11-2 and TRBJ2-4; possibly TRBD2 for D (5 bases). This CDR3 contains 15 residues. Germline CDR1 and CDR2: SGHAT and FQNNGV. With 1 base removed from V and 3 bases from J, the gap between germline ends came to 10 bases. The CDR3 DNA reads as TGTGCCAGCAGCTTAGGAGGGATGGTCAAAAACATTCAGTACTTC. This codes for CASSLGGMVKNIQYF.

CDR3 coding DNA: TGCGCCAGCAGCCGGGGACAGGTCTATGGCTACACCTTC. This gives the protein CASSRGQVYGYTF. This chain uses TRBV5-1 with TRBJ1-2; TRBD1 aligns across 8 bases. J was trimmed by 4 bases and V by 4 bases; bases with no gene match: 3. CDR3 length: 13 residues. CDR1 is SGHRS, CDR2 YFSETQ, per germline.

The J gene is TRBJ1-3, the V gene TRBV5-6; D is unclear. CDR1 is SGHDT and CDR2 is YYEEEE in the germline V gene. V gave up 0 bases and J gave up 6 bases, with 7 bases separating them. The CDR3 is made up of 13 amino acids. CDR3 sequence (DNA): TGTGCCAGCAGCTTGGAACGGTTAAACACCATATATTTT. It codes for CASSLERLNTIYF.

This clonotype was seen a few times. This chain joins TRBV6-1 and TRBJ1-4; D possibly corresponds to TRBD1 (6 bases). The CDR3 covers 20 residues. Germline CDR1 MNHNS, CDR2 SASEGT. Deletions cut 2 bases from V and 0 bases from J, with 22 bases between. CDR3 sequence reads: CASSESTYPRGHATNEKLFF. CDR3 DNA: TGTGCCAGCAGTGAATCCACCTACCCCAGGGGCCATGCAACTAATGAAAAACTGTTTTTT.

This clonotype was recorded a few times. The rearrangement uses TRBV6-5 and TRBJ1-1; possibly TRBD1 for D (5 bases). V was cut by 2 bases and J by 4 bases, with 11 bases left in between. The germline CDR1 and CDR2 sequences are MNHEY and SVGAGI. The CDR3 consists of 14 residues. The CDR3 spells CASSYTGGGTEAFF. Written as DNA, the CDR3 is TGTGCCAGCAGTTACACGGGGGGTGGCACTGAAGCTTTCTTT.

This sequence joins TRBV11-2 and TRBJ2-5; D may be TRBD1 or TRBD2 (6 bases each). The germline gives CDR1 SGHAT, CDR2 FQNNGV. The V and J ends lost 1 base and 5 bases respectively, with 11 bases between them. This CDR3 has 14 residues. The CDR3 sequence is CASSLARGRETQYF. The CDR3 region has the DNA TGTGCCAGCAGCTTAGCTCGGGGGCGGGAGACCCAGTACTTC.

This clonotype was seen at least ten times. V is TRBV7-9 and J is TRBJ1-3, with TRBD1 matching 7 bases. Trimming at V came to 6 bases and at J to 0 bases, leaving 5 bases not matched to a gene. The germline CDR1 and CDR2 sequences are SEHNR and FQNEAQ (reference sequence). CDR3 size: 15 residues. CDR3 region: CASRGQRSSGNTIYF. CDR3 coding DNA: TGTGCCAGCAGGGGACAGCGATCCTCTGGAAACACCATATATTTT.

In this sample, this clonotype turned up many times. The chain links TRBV29-1 to TRBJ2-1, with 9 bases fitting TRBD2. With 5 bases clipped from V and 0 bases from J, the junction kept 2 bases outside the gene matches. There are 14 residues in the CDR3. Germline-derived CDR1 and CDR2 are SQVTM and ANQGSEA. Here the CDR3 reads CSVSGGSSYNEQFF. The CDR3 bases are TGCAGCGTTAGCGGGGGGAGCTCCTACAATGAGCAGTTCTTC.

The rearrangement joins TRBV5-1 to TRBJ2-2; no reliable D call. Trimming cost V 6 bases and J 4 bases, with 13 bases left between them. The CDR3 is made up of 14 amino acids. Looked up from germline, CDR1 is SGHRS and CDR2 is YFSETQ. CDR3 nucleotides: TGCGCCAGCAACGCGAATGTCGGCACCGGGGAGCTGTTTTTT. Residues: CASNANVGTGELFF. Variable domain in full (rest from reference TRBV5-1 and TRBJ2-2): KAGVTQTPRYLIKTRGQQVTLSCSPISGHRSVSWYQQTPGQGLQFLFEYFSETQRNKGNFPGRFSGRQFSNSRSEMNVSTLELGDSALYLCASNANVGTGELFFGEGSRLTVL.

This clonotype appeared a few times. The rearrangement joins TRBV24-1 to TRBJ2-7; D is undetermined. Germline CDR1 reads KGHDR; CDR2 reads SFDVKD. Trimming stripped 0 bases from V and 2 bases from J, with 22 bases between. This CDR3 is built from 19 residues. Written as DNA, the CDR3 is TGTGCCACCAGTGATTTGAAGTGGGGATACACCGTCCCAACCTACGAGCAGTACTTC. It encodes CATSDLKWGYTVPTYEQYF.